This TCR beta chain comes out of a study of lymphopenia after photon versus proton radiotherapy. Study results and limitations: Better survival with proton therapy was suggested as possible, not demonstrated. After the lymphocyte nadir, photon-treated repertoires showed oligoclonal expansion, especially of CD8+ Temra cells.

Using immunoSEQ multiplex PCR, the repertoire was profiled, and TCRdb retains in-frame clones only, with some absent. The sample shows tens of thousands of clones, over 75% of them seen only once. This CDR3 comprises 15 residues. Germline V gene sequence: CDR1 MNHEY, CDR2 SMNVEV (reference sequence). V shed 5 bases and J shed 4 bases, with 17 bases lying between them. In regard to this clone: Antigen specificity is unknown.

The TCR was taken from a man between 40 and 49 years old with gastric cancer. Material: peripheral blood, obtained from a patient treated with photon-based radiotherapy. The chain uses TRBV27 and TRBJ1-2; D may be TRBD1 (5 bases). CDR3 amino acids: CASSLGRSSGYGYTF. The CDR3 nucleotides are TGTGCCAGCAGTCTGGGACGTTCCTCGGGCTATGGCTACACCTTC.